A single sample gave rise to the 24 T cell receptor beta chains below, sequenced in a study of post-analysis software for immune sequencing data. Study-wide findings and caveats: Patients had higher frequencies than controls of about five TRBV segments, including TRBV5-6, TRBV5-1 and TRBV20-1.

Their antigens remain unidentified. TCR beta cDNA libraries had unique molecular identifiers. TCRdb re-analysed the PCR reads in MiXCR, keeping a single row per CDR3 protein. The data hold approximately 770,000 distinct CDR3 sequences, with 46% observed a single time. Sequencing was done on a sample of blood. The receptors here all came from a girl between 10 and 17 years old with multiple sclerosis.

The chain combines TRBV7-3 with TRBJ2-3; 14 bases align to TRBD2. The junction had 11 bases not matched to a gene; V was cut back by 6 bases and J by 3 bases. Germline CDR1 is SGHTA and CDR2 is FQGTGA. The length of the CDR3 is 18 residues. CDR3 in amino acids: CASRPGTSGSFVTDTQYF. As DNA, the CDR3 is TGTGCCAGCAGGCCCGGGACTAGCGGGAGTTTTGTAACAGATACGCAGTATTTT. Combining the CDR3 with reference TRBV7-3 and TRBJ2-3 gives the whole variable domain GAGVSQTPSNKVTEKGKYVELRCDPISGHTALYWYRQSLGQGPEFLIYFQGTGAADDSGLPNDRFFAVRPEGSVSTLKIQRTERGDSAVYLCASRPGTSGSFVTDTQYFGPGTRLTVL.

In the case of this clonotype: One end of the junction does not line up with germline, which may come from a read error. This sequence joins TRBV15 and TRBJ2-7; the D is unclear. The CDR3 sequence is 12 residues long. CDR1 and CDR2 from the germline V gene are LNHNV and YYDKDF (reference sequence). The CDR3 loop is CATGRDQRWQYF. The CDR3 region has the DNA TGTGCCACCGGCAGAGATCAGAGATGGCAGTACTTC.

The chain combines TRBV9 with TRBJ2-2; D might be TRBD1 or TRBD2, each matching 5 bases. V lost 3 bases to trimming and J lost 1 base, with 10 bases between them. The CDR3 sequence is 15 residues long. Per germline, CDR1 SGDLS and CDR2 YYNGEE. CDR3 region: CASSDGTMNTGELFF. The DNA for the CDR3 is TGTGCCAGCAGCGACGGGACCATGAACACCGGGGAGCTGTTTTTT.

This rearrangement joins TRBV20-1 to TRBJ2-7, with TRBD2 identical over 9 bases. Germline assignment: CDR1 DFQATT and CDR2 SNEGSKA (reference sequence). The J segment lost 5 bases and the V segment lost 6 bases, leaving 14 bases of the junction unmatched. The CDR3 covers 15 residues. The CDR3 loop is CSAERGGRAENEQYF. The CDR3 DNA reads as TGCAGTGCGGAACGGGGCGGGAGGGCGGAGAACGAGCAGTACTTC.

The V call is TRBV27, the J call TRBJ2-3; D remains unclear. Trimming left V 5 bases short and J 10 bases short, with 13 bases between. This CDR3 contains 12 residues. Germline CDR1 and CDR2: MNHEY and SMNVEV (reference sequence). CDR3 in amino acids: CASSNPGQAQYF. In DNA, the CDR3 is TGTGCCAGCAGTAACCCCGGCCAAGCGCAGTATTTT.

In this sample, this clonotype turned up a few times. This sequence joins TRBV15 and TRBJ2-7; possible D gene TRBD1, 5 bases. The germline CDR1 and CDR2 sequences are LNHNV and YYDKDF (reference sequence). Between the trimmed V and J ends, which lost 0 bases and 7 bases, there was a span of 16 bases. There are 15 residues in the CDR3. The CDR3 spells CATSRDYLGRNEQYF. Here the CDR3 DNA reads TGTGCCACCAGCAGAGATTATTTGGGGCGCAATGAGCAGTACTTC. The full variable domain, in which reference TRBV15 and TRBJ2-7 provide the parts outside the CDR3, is DAMVIQNPRYQVTQFGKPVTLSCSQTLNHNVMYWYQQKSSQAPKLLFHYYDKDFNNEADTPDNFQSRRPNTSFCFLDIRSPGLGDTAMYLCATSRDYLGRNEQYFGPGTRLTVT.

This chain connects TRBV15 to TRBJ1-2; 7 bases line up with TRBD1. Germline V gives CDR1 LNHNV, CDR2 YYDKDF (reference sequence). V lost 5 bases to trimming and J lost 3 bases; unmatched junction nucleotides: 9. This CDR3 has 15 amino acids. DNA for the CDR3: TGTGCCACCAGCCCTGGGGCAGGGGGAGACTATGGCTACACCTTC. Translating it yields CATSPGAGGDYGYTF.

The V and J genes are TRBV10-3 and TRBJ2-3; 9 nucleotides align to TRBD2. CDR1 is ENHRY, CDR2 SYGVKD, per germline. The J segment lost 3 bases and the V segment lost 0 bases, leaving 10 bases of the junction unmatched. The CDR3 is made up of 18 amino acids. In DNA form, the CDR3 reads TGTGCCATCAGTGAGTCCCGTCGGGCGGGAGGGCCAACAGATACGCAGTATTTT. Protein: CAISESRRAGGPTDTQYF.

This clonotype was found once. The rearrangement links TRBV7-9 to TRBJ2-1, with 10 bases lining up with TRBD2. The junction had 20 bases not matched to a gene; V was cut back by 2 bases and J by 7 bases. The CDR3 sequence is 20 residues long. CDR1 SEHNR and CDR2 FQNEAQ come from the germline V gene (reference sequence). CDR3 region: CASSLSMLAGEQVSDNEQFF. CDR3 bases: TGTGCCAGCAGCTTAAGCATGCTAGCGGGAGAGCAGGTCTCGGATAATGAGCAGTTCTTC. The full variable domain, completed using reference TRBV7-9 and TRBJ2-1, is DTGVSQNPRHKITKRGQNVTFRCDPISEHNRLYWYRQTLGQGPEFLTYFQNEAQLEKSRLLSDRFSAERPKGSFSTLEIQRTEQGDSAMYLCASSLSMLAGEQVSDNEQFFGPGTRLTVL.

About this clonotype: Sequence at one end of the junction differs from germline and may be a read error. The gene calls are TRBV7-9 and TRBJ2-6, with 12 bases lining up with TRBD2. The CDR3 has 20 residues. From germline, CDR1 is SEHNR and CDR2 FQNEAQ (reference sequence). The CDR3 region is CASSLARTSGKYLGANVLTF. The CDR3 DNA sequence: TGTGCCAGCAGCCTAGCACGGACTAGCGGGAAGTACCTTGGGGCCAACGTCCTGACTTTC.

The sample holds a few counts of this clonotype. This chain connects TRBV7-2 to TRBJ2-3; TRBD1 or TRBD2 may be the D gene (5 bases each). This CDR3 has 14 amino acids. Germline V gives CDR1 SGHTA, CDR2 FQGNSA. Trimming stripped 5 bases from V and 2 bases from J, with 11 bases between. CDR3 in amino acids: CASSRDGFTDTQYF. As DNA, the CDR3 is TGTGCCAGCAGCCGGGACGGATTCACAGATACGCAGTATTTT. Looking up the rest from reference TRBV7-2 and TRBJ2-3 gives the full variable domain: GAGVSQSPSNKVTEKGKDVELRCDPISGHTALYWYRQSLGQGLEFLIYFQGNSAPDKSGLPSDRFSAERTGGSVSTLTIQRTQQEDSAVYLCASSRDGFTDTQYFGPGTRLTVL.

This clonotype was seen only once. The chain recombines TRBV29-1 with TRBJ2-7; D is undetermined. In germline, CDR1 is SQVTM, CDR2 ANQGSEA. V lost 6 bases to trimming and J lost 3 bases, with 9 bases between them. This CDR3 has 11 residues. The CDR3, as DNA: TGCAGCGTGAACTTTAACTACGAGCAGTACTTC. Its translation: CSVNFNYEQYF.

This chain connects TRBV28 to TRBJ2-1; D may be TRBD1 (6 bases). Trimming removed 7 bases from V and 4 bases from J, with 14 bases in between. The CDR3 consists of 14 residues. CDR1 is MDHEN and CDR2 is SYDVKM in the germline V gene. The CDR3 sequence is CASTQVGQYNEQFF. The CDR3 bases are TGTGCCAGCACCCAAGTCGGACAGTACAATGAGCAGTTCTTC.

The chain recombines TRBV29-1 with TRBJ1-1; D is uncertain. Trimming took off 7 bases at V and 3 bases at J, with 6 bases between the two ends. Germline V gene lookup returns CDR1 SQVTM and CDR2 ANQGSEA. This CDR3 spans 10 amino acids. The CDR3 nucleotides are TGCAGCGCTGCCCACACTGAAGCTTTCTTT. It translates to CSAAHTEAFF.

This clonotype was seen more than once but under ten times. CDR3 DNA: TGCAGTGCTAGAGATGAGGGACTAGCGGGCCAAGAGACCCAGTACTTC. This sequence encodes CSARDEGLAGQETQYF. The gene calls are TRBV20-1 and TRBJ2-5, with TRBD2 matching over 12 bases. V was pared by 0 bases and J by 1 base, with 3 bases of the junction left unmatched. The CDR3 totals 16 residues. Germline V gives CDR1 DFQATT, CDR2 SNEGSKA (reference sequence).

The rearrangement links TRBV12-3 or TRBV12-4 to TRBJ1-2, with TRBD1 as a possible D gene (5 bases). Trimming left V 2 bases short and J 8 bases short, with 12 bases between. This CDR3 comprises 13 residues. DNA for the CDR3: TGTGCCAGCAGTTTACCCGGGGCCCGAGGCTACACCTTC. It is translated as CASSLPGARGYTF.

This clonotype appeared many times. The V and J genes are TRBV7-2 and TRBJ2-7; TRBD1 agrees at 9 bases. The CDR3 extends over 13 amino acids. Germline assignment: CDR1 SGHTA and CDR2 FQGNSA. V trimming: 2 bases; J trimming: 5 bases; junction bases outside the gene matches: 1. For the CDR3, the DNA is TGTGCCAGCAGCTTAACAGGGGGCCACGAGCAGTACTTC. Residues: CASSLTGGHEQYF.

Here the CDR3 reads CASSNPSIGLDTQYF. The CDR3 DNA reads as TGTGCCAGCAGTAACCCTTCGATAGGGCTAGATACGCAGTATTTT. The rearrangement uses TRBV27 and TRBJ2-3; D gene ambiguous. The CDR3 is 15 residues long. V dropped 5 bases and J dropped 5 bases, with 17 bases sitting between them. Germline CDR1 and CDR2: MNHEY and SMNVEV (reference sequence).

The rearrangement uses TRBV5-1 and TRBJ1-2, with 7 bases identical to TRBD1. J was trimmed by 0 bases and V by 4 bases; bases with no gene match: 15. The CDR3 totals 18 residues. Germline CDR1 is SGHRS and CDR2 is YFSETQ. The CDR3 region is CASSPNWDRSLANYGYTF. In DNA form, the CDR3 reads TGCGCCAGCAGCCCGAACTGGGACAGATCTTTAGCTAACTATGGCTACACCTTC.

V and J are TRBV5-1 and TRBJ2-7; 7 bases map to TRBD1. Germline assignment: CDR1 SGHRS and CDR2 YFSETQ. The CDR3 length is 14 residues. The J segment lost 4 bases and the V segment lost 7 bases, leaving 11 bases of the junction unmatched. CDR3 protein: CASAWTGTRYEQYF. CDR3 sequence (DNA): TGCGCCAGCGCTTGGACAGGCACTAGGTACGAGCAGTACTTC.

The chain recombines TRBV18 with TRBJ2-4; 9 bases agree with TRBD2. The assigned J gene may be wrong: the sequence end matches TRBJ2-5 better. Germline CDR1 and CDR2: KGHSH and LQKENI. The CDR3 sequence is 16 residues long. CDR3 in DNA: TGTGCCAGCTCACCACTAGCGGGAGACGTCCAAGAGACCCAGTACTTC. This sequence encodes CASSPLAGDVQETQYF.

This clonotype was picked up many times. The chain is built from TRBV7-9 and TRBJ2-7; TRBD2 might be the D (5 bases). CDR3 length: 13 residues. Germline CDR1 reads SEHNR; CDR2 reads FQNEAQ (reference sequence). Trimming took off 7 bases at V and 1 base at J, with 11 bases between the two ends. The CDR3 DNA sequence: TGTGCCAGCACCCCGGCGGGTTCCTACGAGCAGTACTTC. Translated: CASTPAGSYEQYF.

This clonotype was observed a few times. The CDR3 reads CSASLGAYGYTF. For the CDR3, the DNA is TGCAGTGCTAGTCTAGGGGCCTATGGCTACACCTTC. This rearrangement joins TRBV20-1 to TRBJ1-2, with D perhaps TRBD1 (5 bases). V was shortened by 3 bases and J by 4 bases, with 9 bases between the two germline ends. CDR1 and CDR2 (germline): DFQATT, SNEGSKA (reference sequence). CDR3 size: 12 residues.

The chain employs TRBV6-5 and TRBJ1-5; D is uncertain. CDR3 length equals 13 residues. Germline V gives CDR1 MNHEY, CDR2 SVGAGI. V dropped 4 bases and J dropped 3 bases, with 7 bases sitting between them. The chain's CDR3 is CASSSLINQPQHF. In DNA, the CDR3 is TGTGCCAGCAGTTCCCTTATCAATCAGCCCCAGCATTTT.